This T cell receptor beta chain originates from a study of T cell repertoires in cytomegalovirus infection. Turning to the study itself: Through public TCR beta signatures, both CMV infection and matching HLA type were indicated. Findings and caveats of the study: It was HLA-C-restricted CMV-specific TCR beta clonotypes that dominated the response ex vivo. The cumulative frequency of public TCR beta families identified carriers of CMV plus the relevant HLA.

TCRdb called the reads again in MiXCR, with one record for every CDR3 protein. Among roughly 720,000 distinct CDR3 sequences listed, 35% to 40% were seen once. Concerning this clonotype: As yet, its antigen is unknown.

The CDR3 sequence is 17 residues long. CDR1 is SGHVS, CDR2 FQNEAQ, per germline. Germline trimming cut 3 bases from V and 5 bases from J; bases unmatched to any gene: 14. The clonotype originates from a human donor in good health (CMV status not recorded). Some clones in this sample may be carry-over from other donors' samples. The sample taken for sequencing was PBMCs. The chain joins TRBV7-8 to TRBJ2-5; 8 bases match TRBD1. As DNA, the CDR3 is TGTGCCAGCAGCTTCCCGGCCGTGGACAGGGACGGGGAGACCCAGTACTTC. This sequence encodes CASSFPAVDRDGETQYF.